What follows describes a single T cell receptor (beta chain). This clone's antigen is unknown. No quality values exist for individual bases; no much larger clone is one base distant. TCRbeta repertoires were sequenced from genomic DNA with the immunoSEQ hsTCRB assay version 4 in survey mode. Genomic DNA was diluted to 10 ng/uL, using up to 1 ug per sample for TCRbeta sequencing. The study's processing was this. TCRbeta data analysis was done in ImmunoSeq Analyzer 3.0, and diversity was calculated on productive nucleotide rearrangements. Using the Immunarch R package, lower-bound TCR diversity was estimated with the improved Chao index and clonality was estimated with the Gini coefficient. Nucleotide rearrangements that differed but encoded the same CDR3beta amino acid sequence were counted as separate clonotypes. TCRbeta sequences significantly enriched in antigen-responding cells relative to anti-CD3/anti-CD28-activated cells were identified by differential abundance analysis. Using predicted peptide-MHC specificity as the basis, GLIPH2 grouped TCRs into clusters, both for each participant individually and for the merged data sets that combined participants. TCRdb stores this immuneACCESS table with in-frame sequences only. Part of the clones is absent; in the studies checked, under half of the shortfall reflects unresolved V genes, and no reason is known for the rest. From that table come the V and J calls and clone size; the DNA was used to work out D and trimming. The sample table records several thousand clones; under 80% of these occur just once. Of the sample, roughly 19% falls within the top ten clones.

This sample is drawn from a study of persistence of HIV-infected CD4 T cells (TCRdb year 2020). Context from the whole study: The median time the participants had spent on suppressive ART was over six years. In the cross-participant TCR cluster analysis, roughly 8 participants were included for CMV and 6 or 7 participants were included for Gag. The study isolated CMV- and HIV-1 Gag-responding CD4+ T cells from ART-treated individuals to examine antigen-driven clonal expansion of HIV-1-infected cells. Peripheral blood samples of up to roughly 180 mL were obtained at multiple time points, with the exception of two participants, for whom leukapheresis was performed at a single time point. The clonality of all cells in each sorted population was measured by TCRbeta sequencing, and the clonality of infected cells was measured by proviral sequencing.

The CDR3 starts with the cysteine, ends with the phenylalanine, and has 14 residues. Just the 42-base CDR3 DNA is kept, in frame starting at base 1. The germline V gene encodes CDR1 SGHKS and CDR2 YYEKEE (reference sequence). V gives up 4 bases and J gives up 3 bases, and the segment between their germline ends measures 10 bases. The sample's treatment or condition, from its label and the paper: suppressive antiretroviral therapy. Lysates of CMV-infected fibroblasts were used at about 10 ug/mL for cell stimulation. CD4+ T cells that responded were sorted based on upregulation of both CD40 ligand and CD69. Participants were HIV-1-infected adults who started suppressive ART during chronic infection. Plasma HIV-1 RNA had been undetectable (below 50 copies/mL) in participants for at least 4 years. To be included, a participant needed positive CMV serology and a CD4+ T cell count above 400 cells/uL. Before stimulation, PBMCs were isolated using density centrifugation and depleted of CD8+ T cells. For around 18 hours, the CD8-depleted PBMCs were stimulated with anti-CD28/CD49d costimulation, a CD40-blocking antibody, and enfuvirtide to prevent new infections. Cell sorting was done on a Beckman Coulter MoFlo Legacy or XDP sorter, and dead cells were excluded with propidium iodide. For samples with more than one million cells, genomic DNA was extracted with the QIAamp DNA Mini Kit, and for all other samples the Quick-DNA Microprep Kit was used.

Here is what the overall study found, with its caveats: Because the TCR analyses were done in bulk, restricting them to just the rare CMV-responding cells that actually carried HIV-1 proviruses was not possible. Antigen-responding cells were enriched for expanded CDR3beta sequences that were degenerate, which suggests that CD4+ responses to CMV and Gag underwent convergent selection. TCR oligoclonality correlated with proviral oligoclonality within the same sorted populations. The study involved few individuals and tested only a limited range of antigens. Significantly lower TCRbeta richness was observed in CMV- and Gag-responding cells than in anti-CD3/anti-CD28-responding cells, and higher oligoclonality was observed in CMV-responding cells than in CD3/CD28-stimulated and Gag-responding cells.

Sequenced here: CD4+ T cells sorted from PBMCs after roughly 18-hour stimulation, sampled from a patient who received antiretroviral therapy. This sample's cell subset or site label indicates: CD40L+CD69+ CD4 T cells responding to CMV lysate. This TCR derives from an adult man with HIV who was CMV-seropositive. The V and J genes are TRBV5-5 and TRBJ1-4, with no confidently assigned D gene. The nucleotide sequence is given as TGTGCCAGCAGCCCCGGTTGGGCTAATGAAAAACTGTTTTTT. Its translation is CASSPGWANEKLFF.